The clone carrying this T cell receptor beta chain was found once. This sample was included in a study of blood T cell repertoires in COVID-19. Overall study context: Sources were T cells, B-cell-depleted T cells, or PBMCs; the material itself was cDNA or gDNA.

What the recovered Cohort 3 donors had was two negative PCRs, clearance, or symptom resolution. Under the authors' procedure: Using reference gene primer amplification, nucleated cell counts were estimated. Assay used: immunoSEQ multiplex PCR; TCRdb lists only in-frame clones, some missing. V, J and clone size are those of that table, while D and trimming were read from the DNA. This table holds almost 65,000 clones, 88% found once. The V and J ends lost 8 bases and 6 bases, in that order; junction bases with no gene match: 4. Germline V gives CDR1 MNHEY, CDR2 SVGAGI. The CDR3 sequence is 12 residues long.

Sequences were obtained from PBMCs or T cells enriched from blood (not recorded which). This sequence joins TRBV6-5 and TRBJ2-7, with 10 nucleotides matching TRBD2. The receptor was isolated from a woman aged 40 to 50 who had recovered from COVID-19. CDR3 amino acids: CASRAGGSEQYF. The CDR3 region has the DNA TGTGCCAGCCGAGCGGGGGGGTCCGAGCAGTACTTC.